The clone carrying this T cell receptor beta chain was counted many times. Its specificity is not known. V gave up 2 bases and J gave up 3 bases; unmatched junction bases: 5. The CDR3 consists of 16 residues. Germline values: CDR1 MGHRA, CDR2 YSYEKL. One entry per CDR3 protein results from TCRdb running MiXCR on the 5' RACE reads. Seen here are approximately 100,000 distinct CDR3 sequences, roughly 4% observed once, and the top ten hold around 6%. This entry belongs to a study of neurological immune-mediated disorders. Whole-study results and caveats: HTLV-1-associated myelopathy displayed the greatest TCR clonal expansion, and multiple sclerosis exhibited the smallest, lower than that of healthy controls. One related-CDR3 cluster, identified by phylogenetic grouping, held the repertoires of 18 of 34 multiple sclerosis patients and was a possible signature. There were no CDR3 amino acid sequences shared by expanded clones across subjects, a result suggesting private repertoires in all groups.

Unsorted libraries were prepared from 2 million PBMCs held at -80 C. This chain joins TRBV4-1 and TRBJ2-2; TRBD2 matches 8 bases. This clonotype was obtained from a woman younger than 30 with multiple sclerosis. Input material: PBMCs. The CDR3 protein is CASSQSGGPYTGELFF. CDR3 sequence (DNA): TGCGCCAGCAGCCAAAGCGGGGGTCCCTACACCGGGGAGCTGTTTTTT.